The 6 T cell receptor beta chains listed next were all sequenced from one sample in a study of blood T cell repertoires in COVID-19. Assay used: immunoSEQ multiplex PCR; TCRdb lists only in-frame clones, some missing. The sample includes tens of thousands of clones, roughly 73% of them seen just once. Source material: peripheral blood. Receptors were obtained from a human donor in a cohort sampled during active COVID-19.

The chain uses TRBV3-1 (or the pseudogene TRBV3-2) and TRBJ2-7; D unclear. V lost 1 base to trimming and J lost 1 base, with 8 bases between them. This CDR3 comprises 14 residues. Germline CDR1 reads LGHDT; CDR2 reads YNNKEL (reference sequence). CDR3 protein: CASSQVQASYEQYF. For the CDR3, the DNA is TGTGCCAGCAGCCAAGTCCAGGCTTCCTACGAGCAGTACTTC.

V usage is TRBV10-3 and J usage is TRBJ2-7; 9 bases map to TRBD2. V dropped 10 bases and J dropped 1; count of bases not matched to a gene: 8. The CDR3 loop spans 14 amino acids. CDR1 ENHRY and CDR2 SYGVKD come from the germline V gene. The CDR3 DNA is TGTGCCACCTCAAAGGCGGGGGGGTCCTACGAGCAGTACTTC. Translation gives CATSKAGGSYEQYF.

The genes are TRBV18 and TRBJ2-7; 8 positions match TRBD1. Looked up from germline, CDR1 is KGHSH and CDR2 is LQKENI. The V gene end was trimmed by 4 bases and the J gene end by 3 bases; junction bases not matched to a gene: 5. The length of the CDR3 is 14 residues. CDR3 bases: TGTGCCAGCTCACTTAACAGGGGGAACTACGAGCAGTACTTC. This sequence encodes CASSLNRGNYEQYF.

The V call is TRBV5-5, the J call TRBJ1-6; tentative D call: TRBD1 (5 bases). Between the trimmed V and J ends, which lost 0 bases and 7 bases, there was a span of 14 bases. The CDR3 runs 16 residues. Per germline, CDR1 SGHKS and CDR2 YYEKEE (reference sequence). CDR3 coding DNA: TGTGCCAGCAGCTTGGAGGGGTCCAACGCAAATTCACCCCTCCACTTT. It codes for CASSLEGSNANSPLHF.

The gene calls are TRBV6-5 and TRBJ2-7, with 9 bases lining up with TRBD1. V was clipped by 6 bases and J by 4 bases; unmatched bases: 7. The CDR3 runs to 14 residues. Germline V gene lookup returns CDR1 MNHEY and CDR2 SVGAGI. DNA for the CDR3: TGTGCCAGCAGGCGGGACAGGGCTAGGTACGAGCAGTACTTC. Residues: CASRRDRARYEQYF.

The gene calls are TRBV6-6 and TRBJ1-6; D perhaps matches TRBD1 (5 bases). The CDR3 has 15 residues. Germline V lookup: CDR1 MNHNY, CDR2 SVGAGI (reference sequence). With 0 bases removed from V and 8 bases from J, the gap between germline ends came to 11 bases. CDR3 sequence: CASSYSGAGDSPLHF. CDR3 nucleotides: TGTGCCAGCAGTTACTCAGGAGCGGGGGATTCACCCCTCCACTTT.